The rows below give T cell receptor beta chains drawn from one sample of a study of post-analysis software for immune sequencing data. TCRdb fed the PCR reads into MiXCR, producing one record per CDR3 protein. This table holds about 620,000 distinct CDR3 sequences, 40% to 50% found once. Specimen: blood. The source is a girl under 18 with multiple sclerosis. CDR3s include the opening cysteine and the closing phenylalanine or tryptophan. Fields, in order: J gene, clone size, D gene, V gene, CDR3 DNA, CDR3 protein. D genes are given only for firm matches. Expanded clones are given a class, and other clones once, few, many or no size at all.

J gene: TRBJ2-1
clone size: few
D gene: TRBD1
V gene: TRBV12-3/TRBV12-4
CDR3 DNA: TGTGCCAGCAGTTTATCGGGACAGGGGGATGAGCAGTTCTTC
CDR3 protein: CASSLSGQGDEQFF

J gene: TRBJ1-2
clone size: .
D gene: TRBD1
V gene: TRBV5-5
CDR3 DNA: TGTGCCAGCAGCTTTACGGGACAGGGGGACGGCTACACCTTC
CDR3 protein: CASSFTGQGDGYTF

J gene: TRBJ1-1
clone size: .
D gene: .
V gene: TRBV20-1
CDR3 DNA: TGCAGTCCCTTCCTCCCCCCGATGAACACTGAAGCTTTCTTT
CDR3 protein: CSPFLPPMNTEAFF

J gene: TRBJ2-7
clone size: .
D gene: .
V gene: TRBV12-3/TRBV12-4
CDR3 DNA: TGTGCCAGCAGCCCTGGACCAGTTACCTACGAGCAGTACTTC
CDR3 protein: CASSPGPVTYEQYF

J gene: TRBJ1-2
clone size: few
D gene: TRBD1
V gene: TRBV12-3/TRBV12-4
CDR3 DNA: TGTGCCAGCAAGACAGGGGGCAGAAACTATGGCTACACCTTC
CDR3 protein: CASKTGGRNYGYTF

J gene: TRBJ2-1
clone size: .
D gene: .
V gene: TRBV6-1
CDR3 DNA: TGTGCCAGCAGTGCCCGGGACACGGTAGACAGTGAGCAGTTCTTC
CDR3 protein: CASSARDTVDSEQFF

J gene: TRBJ1-2
clone size: .
D gene: .
V gene: TRBV6-5
CDR3 DNA: TGTGCCAGCAGTTACGTGAGACAGAACTATGGCTACACCTTC
CDR3 protein: CASSYVRQNYGYTF

J gene: TRBJ2-1
clone size: once
D gene: .
V gene: TRBV5-6
CDR3 DNA: TGTGCCAGCAGCTCCAGGGTACCGTATGAGCAGTTCTTC
CDR3 protein: CASSSRVPYEQFF

J gene: TRBJ2-7
clone size: .
D gene: .
V gene: TRBV19
CDR3 DNA: TGTGCCAGTAGTCTAAGAAGCCGGGAATACGAGCAGTACTTC
CDR3 protein: CASSLRSREYEQYF

J gene: TRBJ1-2
clone size: .
D gene: .
V gene: TRBV7-9
CDR3 DNA: TGTGCCAGCAGCTTAGAAAGGGGATCGGACTACACCTTC
CDR3 protein: CASSLERGSDYTF

J gene: TRBJ2-3
clone size: .
D gene: .
V gene: TRBV7-9
CDR3 DNA: TGTGCCAGCAGCCCCTACCGTAATACGCAGTATTTT
CDR3 protein: CASSPYRNTQYF

J gene: TRBJ2-1
clone size: .
D gene: TRBD2
V gene: TRBV29-1
CDR3 DNA: TGCAGCGCGAAAACCGGGACTAGCGGGAGATGGGAGCAGTTCTTC
CDR3 protein: CSAKTGTSGRWEQFF

J gene: TRBJ2-3
clone size: .
D gene: .
V gene: TRBV11-2
CDR3 DNA: TGTGCCAGCAGCGAAAAGAGGATCACAGATACGCAGTATTTT
CDR3 protein: CASSEKRITDTQYF

J gene: TRBJ2-7
clone size: .
D gene: .
V gene: TRBV13
CDR3 DNA: TGTGCCAGCAGCTTGGGACGTGTGCTTTACGAGCAGTACTTC
CDR3 protein: CASSLGRVLYEQYF

J gene: TRBJ2-5
clone size: .
D gene: .
V gene: TRBV10-3
CDR3 DNA: TGTGCCACCTGTTTCCGGGGGCAGTACCAAGAGACCCAGTACTTC
CDR3 protein: CATCFRGQYQETQYF

J gene: TRBJ2-5
clone size: .
D gene: TRBD2
V gene: TRBV7-2
CDR3 DNA: TGTGCCAGCAGCTTAGCCCGACTAGCGGGGACCGAGACCCAGTACTTC
CDR3 protein: CASSLARLAGTETQYF

J gene: TRBJ1-1
clone size: .
D gene: .
V gene: TRBV12-3/TRBV12-4
CDR3 DNA: TGTGCCAGCAGTTTAGGCCCCGGGAGAGGGGCTTTCTTT
CDR3 protein: CASSLGPGRGAFF

J gene: TRBJ1-2
clone size: .
D gene: TRBD1
V gene: TRBV20-1
CDR3 DNA: TGCAGTGCTAGTGACAGGGGTGTGGGCTATGGCTACACCTTC
CDR3 protein: CSASDRGVGYGYTF

J gene: TRBJ2-3
clone size: .
D gene: TRBD2
V gene: TRBV20-1
CDR3 DNA: TGCAGTGCTTGGCAGCGGGGGGACGCTTCTAGCACAGATACGCAGTATTTT
CDR3 protein: CSAWQRGDASSTDTQYF

J gene: TRBJ1-1
clone size: .
D gene: .
V gene: TRBV21-1
CDR3 DNA: TGTGCCAGCACCCTTTCCCCCGGGACAGGAAGAAGAATGTGCACTGAAGCTTTCTTT
CDR3 protein: CASTLSPGTGRRMCTEAFF

J gene: TRBJ2-5
clone size: few
D gene: .
V gene: TRBV12-3/TRBV12-4
CDR3 DNA: TGTGCCAGCAGTCCAAGAACTAGTACGGAGACCCAGTACTTC
CDR3 protein: CASSPRTSTETQYF

J gene: TRBJ2-5
clone size: .
D gene: .
V gene: TRBV12-5
CDR3 DNA: TGTGCTAGTGGTCCGTCAACGGGGGTAGAGACCCAGTACTTC
CDR3 protein: CASGPSTGVETQYF

J gene: TRBJ2-3
clone size: few
D gene: .
V gene: TRBV12-3/TRBV12-4
CDR3 DNA: TGTGCCAGCAGTTCTACCGACCGCCCAGGTACGCAGTATTTT
CDR3 protein: CASSSTDRPGTQYF

J gene: TRBJ2-1
clone size: .
D gene: TRBD2
V gene: TRBV6-1
CDR3 DNA: TGTGCCAGCACCACCCGACTAGCGCCGAATGAGCAGTTCTTC
CDR3 protein: CASTTRLAPNEQFF

J gene: TRBJ1-1
clone size: .
D gene: .
V gene: TRBV12-3/TRBV12-4
CDR3 DNA: TGTGCCAGCGGGAGAGGAAGCACTGAAGCTTTCTTT
CDR3 protein: CASGRGSTEAFF

J gene: TRBJ2-5
clone size: few
D gene: TRBD2
V gene: TRBV20-1
CDR3 DNA: TGCAGTGCTCATCCCGGGACTATCCAAGAGACCCAGTACTTC
CDR3 protein: CSAHPGTIQETQYF

J gene: TRBJ2-7
clone size: .
D gene: TRBD1
V gene: TRBV12-3/TRBV12-4
CDR3 DNA: TGTGCCAGCAGTTCTATGACAGGGGCGGCTTCCGAGCAGTACTTC
CDR3 protein: CASSSMTGAASEQYF

J gene: TRBJ1-1
clone size: .
D gene: .
V gene: TRBV6-1
CDR3 DNA: TGTGCCAGCAGTTCCCATAGGACCCGGGGTAGCACTGAAGCTTTCTTT
CDR3 protein: CASSSHRTRGSTEAFF

J gene: TRBJ2-1
clone size: .
D gene: TRBD2
V gene: TRBV29-1
CDR3 DNA: TGCAGCGTTGTCCGGCTAGCGGGCAAGAATGAGCAGTTCTTC
CDR3 protein: CSVVRLAGKNEQFF

J gene: TRBJ2-7
clone size: .
D gene: .
V gene: TRBV18
CDR3 DNA: TGTGCCAGCTCACCACCATCAGGGAGGCACGAGCAGTACTTC
CDR3 protein: CASSPPSGRHEQYF

J gene: TRBJ2-1
clone size: many
D gene: .
V gene: TRBV12-3/TRBV12-4
CDR3 DNA: TGCGCCAGCAGCCTCGGCGGGACCTCCTACAATGAGCAGTTCTTC
CDR3 protein: CASSLGGTSYNEQFF

J gene: TRBJ1-5
clone size: .
D gene: .
V gene: TRBV12-3/TRBV12-4
CDR3 DNA: TGTGCCAGCAGCCCTGGGTGGGGAGAACAGCCCCAGCATTTT
CDR3 protein: CASSPGWGEQPQHF

J gene: TRBJ2-3
clone size: few
D gene: TRBD2
V gene: TRBV3-1
CDR3 DNA: TGTGCCAGCAGCCAAGGGGCTAGCGGGGTGAGCACAGATACGCAGTATTTT
CDR3 protein: CASSQGASGVSTDTQYF

J gene: TRBJ2-1
clone size: .
D gene: .
V gene: TRBV29-1
CDR3 DNA: TGCAGCGTTATCCGGGACAATGAGCAGTTCTTC
CDR3 protein: CSVIRDNEQFF

J gene: TRBJ2-7
clone size: .
D gene: TRBD1
V gene: TRBV5-1
CDR3 DNA: TGCGCCAGCAGCCCTGAGACGGGACAGGGCTGGGCTTGGGGGCAGTACTTC
CDR3 protein: CASSPETGQGWAWGQYF